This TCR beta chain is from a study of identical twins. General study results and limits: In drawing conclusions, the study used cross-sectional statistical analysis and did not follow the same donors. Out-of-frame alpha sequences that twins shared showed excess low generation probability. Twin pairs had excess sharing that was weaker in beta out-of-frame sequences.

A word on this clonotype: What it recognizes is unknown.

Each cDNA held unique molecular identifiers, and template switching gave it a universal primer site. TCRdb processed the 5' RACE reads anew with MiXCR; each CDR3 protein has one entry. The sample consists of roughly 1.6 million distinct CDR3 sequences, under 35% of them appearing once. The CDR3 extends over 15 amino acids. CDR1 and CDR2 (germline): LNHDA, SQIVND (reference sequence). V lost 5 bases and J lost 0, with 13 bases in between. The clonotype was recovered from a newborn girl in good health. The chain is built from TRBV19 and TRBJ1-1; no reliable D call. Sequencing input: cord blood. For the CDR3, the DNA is TGTGCCAGTAGTCCGCGTAGGACTATGAACACTGAAGCTTTCTTT. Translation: CASSPRRTMNTEAFF.